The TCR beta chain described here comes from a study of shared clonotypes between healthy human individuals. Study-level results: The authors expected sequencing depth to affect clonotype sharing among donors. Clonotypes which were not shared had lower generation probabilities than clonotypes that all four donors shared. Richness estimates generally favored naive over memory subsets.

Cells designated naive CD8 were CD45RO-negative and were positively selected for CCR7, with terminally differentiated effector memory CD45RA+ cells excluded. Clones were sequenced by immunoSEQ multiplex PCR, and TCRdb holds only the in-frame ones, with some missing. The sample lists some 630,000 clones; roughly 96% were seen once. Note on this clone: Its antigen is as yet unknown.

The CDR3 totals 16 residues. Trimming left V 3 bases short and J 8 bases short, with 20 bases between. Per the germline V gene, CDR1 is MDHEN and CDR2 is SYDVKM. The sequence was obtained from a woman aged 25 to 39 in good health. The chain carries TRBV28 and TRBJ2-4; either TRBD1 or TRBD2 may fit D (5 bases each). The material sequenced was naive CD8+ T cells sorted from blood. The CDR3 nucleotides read TGTGCCAGCAGTTTTTGGGACGTCTTTCGGGGCGACATTCAGTACTTC. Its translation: CASSFWDVFRGDIQYF.